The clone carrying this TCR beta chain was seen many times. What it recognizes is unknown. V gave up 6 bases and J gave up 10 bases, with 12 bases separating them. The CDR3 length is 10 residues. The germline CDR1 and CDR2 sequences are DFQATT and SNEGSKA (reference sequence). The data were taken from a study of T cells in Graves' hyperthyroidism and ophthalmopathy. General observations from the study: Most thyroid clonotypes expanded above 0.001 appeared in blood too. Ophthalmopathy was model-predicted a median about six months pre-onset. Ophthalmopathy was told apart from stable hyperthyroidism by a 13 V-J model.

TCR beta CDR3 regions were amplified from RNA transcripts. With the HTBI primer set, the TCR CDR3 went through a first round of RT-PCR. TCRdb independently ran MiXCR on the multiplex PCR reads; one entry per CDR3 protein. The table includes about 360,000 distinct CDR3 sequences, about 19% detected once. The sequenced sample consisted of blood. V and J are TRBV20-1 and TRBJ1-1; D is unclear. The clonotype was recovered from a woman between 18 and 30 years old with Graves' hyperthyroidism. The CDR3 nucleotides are TGCAGTGCGGATGGTGGTGGAGCTTTCTTT. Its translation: CSADGGGAFF.